The source of this T cell receptor beta chain is a study of OX40 agonist ivuxolimab in advanced cancers. Data came from immunoSEQ multiplex PCR; TCRdb stores just in-frame clones and leaves some out. The sample yields over 85,000 clones, approximately 89% seen once. This CDR3 is built from 14 residues. From germline, CDR1 is SGDLS and CDR2 YYNGEE. Trimming at V came to 4 bases and at J to 7 bases, leaving 7 bases not matched to a gene. Sequences were derived from CD4+ or CD8+ T cells sorted from blood, sampled in a trial of the OX40 agonist ivuxolimab. This receptor was obtained from an adult with an advanced solid tumor such as melanoma, head and neck, liver or kidney cancer. This rearrangement joins TRBV9 to TRBJ1-4, with 7 nucleotides matching TRBD1. CDR3 nucleotide sequence: TGTGCCAGCAGCAGGACAGGAGTAACTGAAAAACTGTTTTTT. It codes for CASSRTGVTEKLFF.